These T cell receptor beta chains were read from a single sample in a study of blood T cells in healthy people across ages. TCRdb re-called the 5' RACE reads with MiXCR, one entry per CDR3 protein. The table has 350,000 to 450,000 distinct CDR3 sequences, about half seen once. Sequencing was performed on blood. Receptors were obtained from a man between 60 and 75 years old in good health. The CDR3 runs from the conserved cysteine through the conserved F or W. D genes are given only for firm matches.

v_gene,d_gene,CDR3aa
TRBV7-6,.,CASSEWGNTGELFF
TRBV6-2/TRBV6-3,TRBD1,CASRTGVRGSYEQYF
TRBV7-2,TRBD2,CASSLVREGRQFF
TRBV7-2,TRBD1,CASSLEQDRGFGYTF
TRBV2,TRBD1,CASRDRGDEQFF
TRBV30,TRBD2,CAWSGGEGWEQYF
TRBV6-2/TRBV6-3,TRBD1,CASSSDLTGSRETQYF
TRBV5-1,TRBD2,CASSLGPSGRANNEQFF
TRBV6-6,.,CASRSSGSFSYEQYF
TRBV2,.,CASSFPDEQYF
TRBV5-1,TRBD1,CASRRTPGQGSSYEQYF
TRBV19,TRBD2,CASKRGERGEDEQYF
TRBV20-1,.,CSASSPLVPINYGYTF
TRBV15,.,CATSRTLGREQYF
TRBV12-3/TRBV12-4,.,CASSLGRVYGYTF
TRBV4-2,.,CASSPSEYEQYF
TRBV27,.,CASSLRGTDTDTQYF
TRBV29-1,TRBD1,CSVEGTGDRQYF
TRBV29-1,.,CSAPQGRGTEAFF
TRBV6-2/TRBV6-3,.,CASSYSHREATQYF
TRBV21-1,.,CASSIGRTDIAFF
TRBV11-2,TRBD2,CASSSTSGSGDTQYF
TRBV5-1,TRBD1,CASSQNVQGASYEQYF
TRBV25-1,TRBD2,CASSELAGPNYNEQFF
TRBV20-1,.,CSARNRGESYNSPLHF
TRBV5-1,TRBD1,CASREGQGNNEQFF
TRBV29-1,.,CSVWLLDEKLFF